This T cell receptor beta chain comes out of a study of neoadjuvant anti-PD-1 for oral cavity cancer. Sequenced by immunoSEQ multiplex PCR; TCRdb stores in-frame clones only, minus some. The sample has more than 11,000 clones; roughly 70% are singletons. The time point here: after neoadjuvant nivolumab, at surgical resection. This TCR derives from a person aged 40 to 85 with oral cavity squamous cell carcinoma. Sequencing used PBMCs, obtained after nivolumab (anti-PD-1) treatment.

The CDR3 DNA is TGTGCCATCAGGAGGACAGGGGAAAATCAGCCCCAGCATTTT. This gives the protein CAIRRTGENQPQHF. The V call is TRBV10-3, the J call TRBJ1-5; 9 bases match TRBD1. The CDR3 loop spans 14 amino acids. Germline assignment: CDR1 ENHRY and CDR2 SYGVKD. With V trimmed by 6 bases and J by 4 bases, 4 bases remained unmatched.